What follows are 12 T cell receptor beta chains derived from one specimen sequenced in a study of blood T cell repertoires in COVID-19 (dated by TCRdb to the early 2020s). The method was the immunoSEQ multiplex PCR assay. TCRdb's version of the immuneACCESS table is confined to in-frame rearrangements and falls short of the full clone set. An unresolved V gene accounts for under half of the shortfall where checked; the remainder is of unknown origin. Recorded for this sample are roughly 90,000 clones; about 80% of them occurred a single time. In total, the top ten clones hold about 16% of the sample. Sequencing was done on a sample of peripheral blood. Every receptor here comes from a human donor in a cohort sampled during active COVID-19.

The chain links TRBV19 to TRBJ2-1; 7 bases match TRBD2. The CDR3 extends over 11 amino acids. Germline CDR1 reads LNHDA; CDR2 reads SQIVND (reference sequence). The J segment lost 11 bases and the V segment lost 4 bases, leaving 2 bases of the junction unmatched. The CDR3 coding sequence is TGTGCCAGTAGTAAAAGCGGGAAGCAGTTCTTC. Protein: CASSKSGKQFF.

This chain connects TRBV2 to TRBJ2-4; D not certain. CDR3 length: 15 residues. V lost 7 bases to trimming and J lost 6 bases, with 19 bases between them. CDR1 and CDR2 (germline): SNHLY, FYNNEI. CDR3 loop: CASNLDFFSGNIQYF. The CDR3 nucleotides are TGTGCCAGCAATTTAGACTTCTTCTCGGGAAACATTCAGTACTTC.

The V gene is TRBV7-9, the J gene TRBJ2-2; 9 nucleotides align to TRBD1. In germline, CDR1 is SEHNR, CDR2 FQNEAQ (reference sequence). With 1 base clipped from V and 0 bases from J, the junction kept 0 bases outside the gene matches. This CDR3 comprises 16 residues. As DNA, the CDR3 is TGTGCCAGCAGCTTAGGGACAGGGGCGAACACCGGGGAGCTGTTTTTT. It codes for CASSLGTGANTGELFF.

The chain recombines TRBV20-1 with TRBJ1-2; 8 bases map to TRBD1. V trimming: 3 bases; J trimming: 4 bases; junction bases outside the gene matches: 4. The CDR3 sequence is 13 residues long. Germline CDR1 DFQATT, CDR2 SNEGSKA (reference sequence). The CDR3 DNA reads TGCAGTGCTAGTGACGGACAGGGCTATGGCTACACCTTC. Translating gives CSASDGQGYGYTF.

The CDR3 region has the DNA TGTGCCAGCAGAGGGACTAGCGGGGTCTACGAGCAGTACTTC. This translates into CASRGTSGVYEQYF. V is TRBV27 and J is TRBJ2-7, with 13 positions matching TRBD2. Germline V gene lookup returns CDR1 MNHEY and CDR2 SMNVEV (reference sequence). J lost 3 bases, V lost 6 bases, and 2 bases had no gene match. The CDR3 is 14 amino acids.

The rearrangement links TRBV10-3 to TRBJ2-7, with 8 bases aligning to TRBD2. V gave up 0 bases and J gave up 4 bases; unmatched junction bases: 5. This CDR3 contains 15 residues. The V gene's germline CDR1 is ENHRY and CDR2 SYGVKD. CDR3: CAISESTVAGYEQYF. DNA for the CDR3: TGTGCCATCAGTGAGTCGACGGTAGCGGGGTACGAGCAGTACTTC.

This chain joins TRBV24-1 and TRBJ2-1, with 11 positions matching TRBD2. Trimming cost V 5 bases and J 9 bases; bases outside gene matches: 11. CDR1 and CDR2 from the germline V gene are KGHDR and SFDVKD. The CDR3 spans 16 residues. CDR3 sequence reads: CATSGELAGGPSEQFF. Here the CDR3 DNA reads TGTGCCACCAGTGGTGAGTTAGCGGGAGGGCCAAGTGAGCAGTTCTTC.

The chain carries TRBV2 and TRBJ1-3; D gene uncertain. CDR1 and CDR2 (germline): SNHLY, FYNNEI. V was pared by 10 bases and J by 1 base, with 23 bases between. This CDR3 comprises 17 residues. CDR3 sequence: CATAGMTLSLSGNTIYF. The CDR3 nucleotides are TGTGCCACAGCGGGCATGACGCTGTCTTTGTCTGGAAACACCATATATTTT.

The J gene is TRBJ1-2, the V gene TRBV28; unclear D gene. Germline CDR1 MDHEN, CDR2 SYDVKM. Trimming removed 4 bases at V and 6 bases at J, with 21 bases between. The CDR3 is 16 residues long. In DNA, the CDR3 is TGTGCCAGCAGTTCCCCCCTGGGGTGGGTCGGGGATGGCTACACCTTC. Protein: CASSSPLGWVGDGYTF.

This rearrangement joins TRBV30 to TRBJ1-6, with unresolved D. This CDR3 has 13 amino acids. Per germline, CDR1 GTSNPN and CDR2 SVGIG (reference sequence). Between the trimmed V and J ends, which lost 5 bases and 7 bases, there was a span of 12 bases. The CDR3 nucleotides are TGTGCCTGGGGTCCTAGATCCAATTCACCCCTCCACTTT. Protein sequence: CAWGPRSNSPLHF.

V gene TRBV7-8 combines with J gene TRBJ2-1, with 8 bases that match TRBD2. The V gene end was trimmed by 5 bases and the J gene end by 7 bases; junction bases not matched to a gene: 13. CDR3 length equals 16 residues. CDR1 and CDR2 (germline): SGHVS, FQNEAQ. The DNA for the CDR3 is TGTGCCAGCAGCACGGGGGCGGGGGGCTTAGGTAATGAGCAGTTCTTC. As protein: CASSTGAGGLGNEQFF.

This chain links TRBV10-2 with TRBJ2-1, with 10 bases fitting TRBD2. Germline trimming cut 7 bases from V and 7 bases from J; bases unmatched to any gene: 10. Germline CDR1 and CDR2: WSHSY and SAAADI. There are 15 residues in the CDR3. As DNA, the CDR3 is TGCGCCAGCACCAATCTAGCGGGAGTATATAATGAGCAGTTCTTC. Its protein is CASTNLAGVYNEQFF.